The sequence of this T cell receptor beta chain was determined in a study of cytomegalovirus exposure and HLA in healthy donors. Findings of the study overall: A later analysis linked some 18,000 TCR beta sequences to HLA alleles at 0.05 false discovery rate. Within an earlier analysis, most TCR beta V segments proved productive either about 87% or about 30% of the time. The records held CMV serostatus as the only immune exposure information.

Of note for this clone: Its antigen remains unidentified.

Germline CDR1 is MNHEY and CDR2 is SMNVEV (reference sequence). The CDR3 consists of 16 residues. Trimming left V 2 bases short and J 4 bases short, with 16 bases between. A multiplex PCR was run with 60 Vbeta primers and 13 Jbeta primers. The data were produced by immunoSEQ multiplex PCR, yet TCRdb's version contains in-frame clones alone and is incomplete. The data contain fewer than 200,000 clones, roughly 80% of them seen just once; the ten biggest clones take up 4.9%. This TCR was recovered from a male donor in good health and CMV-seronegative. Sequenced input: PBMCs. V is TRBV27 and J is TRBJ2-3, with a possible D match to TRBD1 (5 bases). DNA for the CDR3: TGTGCCAGCAGTTTAGCTGGGGCAACGATTTCAGATACGCAGTATTTT. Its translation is CASSLAGATISDTQYF.